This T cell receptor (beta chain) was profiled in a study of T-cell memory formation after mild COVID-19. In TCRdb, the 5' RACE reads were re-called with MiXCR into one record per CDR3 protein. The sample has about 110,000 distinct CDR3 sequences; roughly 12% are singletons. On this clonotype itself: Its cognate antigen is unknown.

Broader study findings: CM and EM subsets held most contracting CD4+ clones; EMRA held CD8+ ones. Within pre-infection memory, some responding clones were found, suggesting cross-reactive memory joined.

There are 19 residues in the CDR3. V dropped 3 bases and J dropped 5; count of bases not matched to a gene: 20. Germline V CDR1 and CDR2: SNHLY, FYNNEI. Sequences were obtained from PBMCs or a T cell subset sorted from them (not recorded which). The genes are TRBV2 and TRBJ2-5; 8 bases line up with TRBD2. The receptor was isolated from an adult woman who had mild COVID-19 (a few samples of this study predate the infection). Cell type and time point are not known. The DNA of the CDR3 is TGTGCCAGCAGTGACCCCACAAGCGGGGGAGGCGGAGTGTGGGAGACCCAGTACTTC. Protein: CASSDPTSGGGGVWETQYF.